Sequencing of this T cell receptor beta chain was carried out in a study of blood T cell repertoires in COVID-19. At the level of the study: Material from acute and convalescent COVID-19 was sourced from the United States, Italy and Spain. The analysed material was cDNA or gDNA that came from T cells, B-cell-depleted T cells, or PBMCs.

Original data processing: It was from reference gene primer amplification that nucleated cell counts were estimated. The data were produced by immunoSEQ multiplex PCR, yet TCRdb's version contains in-frame clones alone and is incomplete. Clone size and V and J calls were adopted from that table, with D and trimming inferred from the DNA. Here the sample spans 90,000 to 120,000 clones, approximately 85% being singletons. The germline V and J ends were trimmed by 0 bases and 4 bases, with 10 bases remaining between them. CDR3 length: 14 amino acids. From germline, CDR1 is SGHRS and CDR2 YFSETQ. The chain couples TRBV5-1 to TRBJ2-5; no clear D gene. The receptor comes from a man in his sixties with acute or convalescent COVID-19. Sequenced material: peripheral blood. Here the CDR3 reads CASSLAPSGETQYF. CDR3 bases: TGCGCCAGCAGCTTGGCTCCCTCAGGAGAGACCCAGTACTTC.